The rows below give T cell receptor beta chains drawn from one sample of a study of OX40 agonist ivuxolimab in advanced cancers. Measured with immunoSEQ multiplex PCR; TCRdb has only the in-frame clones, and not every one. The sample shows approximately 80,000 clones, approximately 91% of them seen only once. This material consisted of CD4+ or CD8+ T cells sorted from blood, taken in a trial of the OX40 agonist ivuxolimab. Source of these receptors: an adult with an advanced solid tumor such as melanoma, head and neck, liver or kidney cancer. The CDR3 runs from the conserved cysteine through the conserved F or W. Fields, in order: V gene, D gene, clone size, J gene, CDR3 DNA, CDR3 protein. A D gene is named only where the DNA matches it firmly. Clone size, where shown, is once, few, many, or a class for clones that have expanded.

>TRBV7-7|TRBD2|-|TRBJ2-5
TGTGCTAGCAGCCTCCCGTCTGGGGCTAGCGGACAAGAGACCCAGTACTTC
CASSLPSGASGQETQYF
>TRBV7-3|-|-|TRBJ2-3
TGTGCCAGCGCAAGGTTGTCTAGTACCACAGATACGCAGTATTTT
CASARLSSTTDTQYF
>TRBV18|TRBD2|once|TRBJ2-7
TGTGCCAGCTCCAATCGGACTAGCGGATACTACGAGCAGTACTTC
CASSNRTSGYYEQYF
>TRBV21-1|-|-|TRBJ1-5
TGTGCCAGCAGCAAAAAGGAACATAGCAATCAGCCCCAGCATTTT
CASSKKEHSNQPQHF
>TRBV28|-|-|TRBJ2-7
TGTGCCAGCAGTCTGGGGACACCGTACGAGCAGTACTTC
CASSLGTPYEQYF
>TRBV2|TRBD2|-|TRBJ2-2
TGTGCCAGCAGTTGGACTAGATTGTCCGGGGAGCTGTTTTTT
CASSWTRLSGELFF
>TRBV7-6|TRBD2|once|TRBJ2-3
TGTGCCAGCAGCTCAAGGGAGGGAGGGAGTTCTACGCAGTATTTT
CASSSREGGSSTQYF
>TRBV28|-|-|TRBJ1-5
TGTGCCAGCAGGCTGGGGCCTCGGGGTCAGCCCCAGCATTTT
CASRLGPRGQPQHF
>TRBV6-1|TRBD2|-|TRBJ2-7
TGTGCCAGCAGTGAACGCCCGGGACTAGCAGCGCGGTCTGGGCACGAGCAGTACTTC
CASSERPGLAARSGHEQYF
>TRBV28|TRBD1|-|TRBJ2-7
TGTGCCAGCATCCCCAGGTGGACAGGGAGCCTGTACTTC
CASIPRWTGSLYF
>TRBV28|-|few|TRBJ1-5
TGTGCCAGCAGTTTAGGACAGTACAATCAGCCCCAGCATTTT
CASSLGQYNQPQHF
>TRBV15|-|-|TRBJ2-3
TGTGCCACCAGCAGATCGTACACAGATACGCAGTATTTT
CATSRSYTDTQYF
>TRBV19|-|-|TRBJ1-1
TGTGCCAGTAGTGCGCGTCGGGGACCCATGAACACTGAAGCTTTCTTT
CASSARRGPMNTEAFF
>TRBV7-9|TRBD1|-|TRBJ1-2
TGTGCCAGCGCCCCGAGGGACAGGGGGCTGTTTAGGTACACCTTC
CASAPRDRGLFRYTF
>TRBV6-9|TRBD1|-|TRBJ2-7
TGTGCCATCTCGAGGGGGCCGAAGGAGCAGTACTTC
CAISRGPKEQYF
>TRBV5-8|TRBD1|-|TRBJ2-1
TGTGCCAGCAGCTTGGACCGACAGGGATACAGGAATGAGCAGTTCTTC
CASSLDRQGYRNEQFF
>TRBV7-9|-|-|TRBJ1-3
TGTGCCAGCAGCTTAGCGGGGGGTCGCTCTGGAAACACCATATATTTT
CASSLAGGRSGNTIYF
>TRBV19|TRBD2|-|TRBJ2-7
TGTGCCAGTAGTTGGGGACTAGCGGGAGAGGAGCAGTACTTC
CASSWGLAGEEQYF
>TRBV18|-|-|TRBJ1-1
TGTGCCAGCTCACCGCTAGATGGTGCCACTGAAGCTTTCTTT
CASSPLDGATEAFF
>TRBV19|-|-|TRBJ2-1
TGTGCCAGTAGTCCGCAGGGACTTATGGGGGGCGGAGGATACAATGAGCAGTTCTTC
CASSPQGLMGGGGYNEQFF
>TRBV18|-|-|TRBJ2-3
TGTGCCAGCTCACCACCGAATGCAGATACGCAGTATTTT
CASSPPNADTQYF
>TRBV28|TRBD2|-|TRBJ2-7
TGTGCCAGCAGTTTGAGGACTAGCGGGTTGATCTACGAGCAGTACTTC
CASSLRTSGLIYEQYF
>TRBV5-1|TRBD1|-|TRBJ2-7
TGCGCCAGCAGCTCTGGACAGGGGATTTACGAGCAGTACTTC
CASSSGQGIYEQYF
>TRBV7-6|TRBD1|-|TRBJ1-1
TGTGCCAGCAGCTTAGGACAGGGGGCAGGTAACACTGAAGCTTTCTTT
CASSLGQGAGNTEAFF
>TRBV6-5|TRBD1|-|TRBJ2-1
TGTGCCAGCAGACAACGTCCCACAGGGGTTGGGGAGCAGTTCTTC
CASRQRPTGVGEQFF
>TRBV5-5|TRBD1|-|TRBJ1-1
TGTGCCAGCAGCAAGGCCCAGACAGGGGGCACTGAAGCTTTCTTT
CASSKAQTGGTEAFF
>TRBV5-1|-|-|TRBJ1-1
TGCGCCAGCAGCTCCGAGGGGGTGGTGGCTTTCTTT
CASSSEGVVAFF
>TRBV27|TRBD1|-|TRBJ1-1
TGTGCCAGCAGTCCTATGCAGGACAGGGGCACTGAAGCTTTCTTT
CASSPMQDRGTEAFF
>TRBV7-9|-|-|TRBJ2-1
TGTGCCAGCAGCTTAGCAGATAGCAAATACAATGAGCAGTTCTTC
CASSLADSKYNEQFF